This is a list of T cell receptor beta chains from one sample in a study of vaccination and CD4 T cells after COVID-19. Their antigens are not known. From the PCR reads, TCRdb called clonotypes with MiXCR, one entry per CDR3 protein. The sample has about 19,000 distinct CDR3 sequences, 50% to 65% seen once. Material: CD4+ T cells from blood, cultured in vitro. The origin of the receptors is a human donor who had recovered from COVID-19. CDR3s include the opening cysteine and the closing phenylalanine or tryptophan. Each record gives: V gene, J gene, CDR3 protein.

v_call: TRBV10-3
j_call: TRBJ2-7
cdr3_aa: CAISEKEGASYEQYF

v_call: TRBV9
j_call: TRBJ1-2
cdr3_aa: CASSVSGTVNYGYTF

v_call: TRBV6-1
j_call: TRBJ2-1
cdr3_aa: CAIGDEQFF

v_call: TRBV27
j_call: TRBJ1-2
cdr3_aa: CASTDSPRGYGYTF

v_call: TRBV11-2
j_call: TRBJ2-1
cdr3_aa: CASRTLTGMVNEQFF

v_call: TRBV2
j_call: TRBJ1-6
cdr3_aa: CASSDRGIGNSPLHF

v_call: TRBV2
j_call: TRBJ2-1
cdr3_aa: CASRGLAGPGGNEQFF

v_call: TRBV6-5
j_call: TRBJ2-7
cdr3_aa: CASSYSGSGTREQYF

v_call: TRBV5-1
j_call: TRBJ2-4
cdr3_aa: CASSFGATDNIQYF

v_call: TRBV28
j_call: TRBJ1-2
cdr3_aa: CASSLTGQGVYYGYTF

v_call: TRBV5-1
j_call: TRBJ1-2
cdr3_aa: CASSPTGEGYTF

v_call: TRBV28
j_call: TRBJ1-5
cdr3_aa: CASSTPGTGVQPQHF

v_call: TRBV28
j_call: TRBJ1-2
cdr3_aa: CASSPITVSYGYTF

v_call: TRBV24-1
j_call: TRBJ2-3
cdr3_aa: CATSPWSSTDTQYF

v_call: TRBV10-1
j_call: TRBJ1-1
cdr3_aa: CASSRDRDSQATEAFF

v_call: TRBV27
j_call: TRBJ2-7
cdr3_aa: CASSFSRQGHYEQYF

v_call: TRBV20-1
j_call: TRBJ2-7
cdr3_aa: CSAWTGGKQYF

v_call: TRBV7-2
j_call: TRBJ2-5
cdr3_aa: CASSSRPAGGPETQYF

v_call: TRBV7-3
j_call: TRBJ1-1
cdr3_aa: CASSLNAGLTEAFF

v_call: TRBV2
j_call: TRBJ1-6
cdr3_aa: CASSEGQPISPLHF

v_call: TRBV11-3
j_call: TRBJ1-2
cdr3_aa: CASTPTGNYGYTF

v_call: TRBV6-1
j_call: TRBJ2-3
cdr3_aa: CASRRAGAADTQYF

v_call: TRBV20-1
j_call: TRBJ2-4
cdr3_aa: CSARSPGKNIQYF

v_call: TRBV30
j_call: TRBJ2-1
cdr3_aa: CAGRDLVAVNEQFF

v_call: TRBV7-9
j_call: TRBJ1-1
cdr3_aa: CASSLMDLNTEAFF

v_call: TRBV30
j_call: TRBJ1-2
cdr3_aa: CAWSRGRYRGYTF